Listed below are T cell receptor beta chains from one sample, sequenced in a study of T cells in tuberculosis. The repertoire was sequenced with immunoSEQ multiplex PCR; TCRdb's copy has only in-frame clones and lacks some. The profile shows about 29,000 clones, 85% to 95% of them singletons. The sample consisted of PBMCs. The receptors originated from a donor between 10 and 35 years old with latent tuberculosis or without tuberculosis infection. The CDR3 runs from the conserved cysteine through the conserved F or W. D genes are given only for firm matches. Clone size appears in some rows only: once, few, many, or a class for an expanded clone.

v_gene,len,j_gene,abundance,d_gene,CDR3nt,CDR3aa
TRBV11-3,16,TRBJ2-3,once,TRBD2,TGTGCCAGCAGCTTAGGGTCCGGGACTAGCACAAATACGCAGTATTTT,CASSLGSGTSTNTQYF
TRBV4-2,13,TRBJ2-3,NA,NA,TGTGCCAGCAGCCAAGCCTCGGGAGATACGCAGTATTTT,CASSQASGDTQYF
TRBV7-2,12,TRBJ2-3,once,NA,TGTGCCAGCAGGAGTCCAACAGATACGCAGTATTTT,CASRSPTDTQYF
TRBV5-6,16,TRBJ1-5,NA,TRBD1,TGTGCCAGCAGCTTGTCGGGACAGGGGATCAATCAGCCCCAGCATTTT,CASSLSGQGINQPQHF
TRBV19,15,TRBJ2-7,NA,TRBD1,TGTGCCAGTAGTACCGGACAGGGAGCTTCCTACGAGCAGTACTTC,CASSTGQGASYEQYF
TRBV29-1,13,TRBJ2-7,NA,NA,TGCAGCGTTGAAGCCGGGGTTCGGGGCGAGCAGTACTTC,CSVEAGVRGEQYF
TRBV18,15,TRBJ2-1,NA,TRBD1,TGTGCCAGCTCACCACCGACACAGGGGTACAATGAGCAGTTCTTC,CASSPPTQGYNEQFF
TRBV28,11,TRBJ2-5,once,NA,TGTGCCAGCAGTTCGTTGGAGACCCAGTACTTC,CASSSLETQYF
TRBV7-7,17,TRBJ2-2,NA,NA,TGTGCCAGCAGCTTAGAGGTCGGAGGGGAGAACACCGGGGAGCTGTTTTTT,CASSLEVGGENTGELFF
TRBV5-6,16,TRBJ1-4,NA,TRBD1,TGTGCCAGCAACGAAGGCCTGAGACAGGGTTATGAAAAACTGTTTTTT,CASNEGLRQGYEKLFF
TRBV5-1,13,TRBJ2-7,NA,NA,TGCGCCAGCAGCGAGCCGGGAGCGCAGGAGCAGTACTTC,CASSEPGAQEQYF
TRBV5-1,14,TRBJ1-2,few,TRBD1,TGCGCCAGCAGCTCGACAGGGAACCTCTATGGCTACACCTTC,CASSSTGNLYGYTF
TRBV6-5,13,TRBJ2-7,NA,NA,TGTGCCAGCAGTTACAGGAGAACCTACGAGCAGTACTTC,CASSYRRTYEQYF
TRBV4-1,15,TRBJ1-5,NA,NA,TGCGCCAGCAGCCAAGTACAGGAAAGCAATCAGCCCCAGCATTTT,CASSQVQESNQPQHF
TRBV7-6,21,TRBJ2-2,NA,TRBD2,TGTGCCAGCAGCTTAGCCGAACGACCTAGCGGGGGGGCCTCGAACACCGGGGAGCTGTTTTTT,CASSLAERPSGGASNTGELFF
TRBV4-2,17,TRBJ2-2,NA,NA,TGTGCCAGCAGCCAAGATATGGGCGGGCAGTCCACCGGGGAGCTGTTTTTT,CASSQDMGGQSTGELFF
TRBV5-1,15,TRBJ1-4,NA,NA,TGCGCCAGCAGCTTAAGGACAGCAACTAATGAAAAACTGTTTTTT,CASSLRTATNEKLFF
TRBV7-6,16,TRBJ2-3,NA,TRBD1,TGTGCCAGCAGCTTAGGAGGGACAGGGGTCACAGATACGCAGTATTTT,CASSLGGTGVTDTQYF
TRBV5-1,13,TRBJ2-3,NA,NA,TGCGCCAGCAGCAACGGGGGAGGCGGTACGCAGTATTTT,CASSNGGGGTQYF
TRBV5-1,17,TRBJ2-6,NA,TRBD1,TGCGCCGCTAGGTTGGGGACAGGGGCTCCTGGGGCCAACGTCCTGACTTTC,CAARLGTGAPGANVLTF
TRBV6-4,15,TRBJ2-3,NA,TRBD1,TGTGCCAGCAGTGACGGGACAGGGGGGATAGATACGCAGTATTTT,CASSDGTGGIDTQYF
TRBV7-6,14,TRBJ2-1,once,TRBD1,TGTGCCAGCAGCTTAGGGGACAGGGGGAATGAGCAGTTCTTC,CASSLGDRGNEQFF
TRBV6-4,15,TRBJ2-3,few,TRBD2,TGTGCCAGCAGTGCCGGACTAGCGCCCACAGATACGCAGTATTTT,CASSAGLAPTDTQYF
TRBV28,15,TRBJ1-2,NA,TRBD1,TGTGCCAGCAGTTTAGGGACAGGGGGCAGCTATGGCTACACCTTC,CASSLGTGGSYGYTF
TRBV7-2,16,TRBJ2-7,NA,NA,TGTGCCAGCAGCTTAGTGGGCGGGTTCAGCTCCTACGAGCAGTACTTC,CASSLVGGFSSYEQYF
TRBV4-1,17,TRBJ1-4,once,NA,TGCGCCAGCAGCAAGAACCTCCAAGGGTCGGGGAAGGAAAAACTGTTTTTT,CASSKNLQGSGKEKLFF
TRBV20-1,11,TRBJ1-1,NA,NA,TGCAGTGGTCTGCGGGGCACTGAAGCTTTCTTT,CSGLRGTEAFF
TRBV4-2,15,TRBJ1-5,NA,NA,TGTGCCAGCAGCCAAGTAAGCACGGGAAATCAGCCCCAGCATTTT,CASSQVSTGNQPQHF
TRBV18,18,TRBJ2-4,NA,NA,TGTGCCAGCTCACTCCTCCCAAAGGACACCCTAGCCAAAAACATTCAGTACTTC,CASSLLPKDTLAKNIQYF
TRBV18,13,TRBJ1-2,NA,NA,TGTGCCAGCACCCCCGAAGGAGTTTATGGCTACACCTTC,CASTPEGVYGYTF
TRBV5-6,16,TRBJ1-6,once,NA,TGTGCCAGCAGCTTGCGTACAGGGCGTTATAATTCACCCCTCCACTTT,CASSLRTGRYNSPLHF
TRBV5-1,14,TRBJ2-5,NA,NA,TGCGCCAGCAGCTTGTCCCTTGGGGGGGAGACCCAGTACTTC,CASSLSLGGETQYF
TRBV5-1,14,TRBJ2-4,NA,TRBD2,TGCGCCAGCCAATCGGGACTAGCTGGAAACATTCAGTACTTC,CASQSGLAGNIQYF
TRBV7-2,15,TRBJ2-5,NA,TRBD2,TGTGCCAGCAGCTCCCTAGCGGGACTCCAAGAGACCCAGTACTTC,CASSSLAGLQETQYF
TRBV10-3,14,TRBJ2-5,NA,NA,TGTGCCATCAGTGCGAGCGGGTCCCAAGAGACCCAGTACTTC,CAISASGSQETQYF
TRBV11-2,13,TRBJ1-1,NA,NA,TGTGCCAGCAGCTTTACAGGGCGAACTGAAGCTTTCTTT,CASSFTGRTEAFF
TRBV13,23,TRBJ2-3,NA,TRBD2,TGTGCCAGCAGCCCAAGGGCGGGCGTGGCGGGAGGGCCTGTTACGTACCTGACAGATACGCAGTATTTT,CASSPRAGVAGGPVTYLTDTQYF
TRBV19,13,TRBJ2-2,NA,NA,TGTGCCAGTAGTATCTATGTACCTAGCTGGCTGTTTTTT,CASSIYVPSWLFF
TRBV19,16,TRBJ2-5,NA,NA,TGTGCCAGTAGTATAGGGACTTCGGTCGTCCAAGAGACCCAGTACTTC,CASSIGTSVVQETQYF
TRBV28,13,TRBJ2-7,NA,NA,TGTGCCAGCAGCTCGGCACAGACCTACGAGCAGTACTTC,CASSSAQTYEQYF
TRBV4-2,16,TRBJ2-7,NA,TRBD2,TGTGCCAGCAGCCAAGTCCCAGCGGGGACCACCTACGAGCAGTACTTC,CASSQVPAGTTYEQYF
TRBV5-6,17,TRBJ1-1,NA,TRBD1,TGTGCCAGCAGCTTTTCGACAGGGGTGGGAGTGAACACTGAAGCTTTCTTT,CASSFSTGVGVNTEAFF
TRBV6-5,14,TRBJ2-7,NA,TRBD1,TGTGCCAGCAGTCGCGGACAGGGCGCCTACGAGCAGTACTTC,CASSRGQGAYEQYF
TRBV28,13,TRBJ1-2,NA,NA,TGTGCCAGCAGTTTGGGTCAGGGATATGGCTACACCTTC,CASSLGQGYGYTF
TRBV7-9,18,TRBJ2-5,NA,NA,TGTGCCAGCAGCAGCTTAGGGGTGTCTCGGAGCCATCGAGAGACCCAGTACTTC,CASSSLGVSRSHRETQYF
TRBV6-5,13,TRBJ2-7,once,NA,TGTGCCAGCAGTTATGACAGGACCTACGAGCAGTACTTC,CASSYDRTYEQYF
TRBV27,17,TRBJ2-7,NA,TRBD1,TGTGCCACCAGCGGCAACGACAGGGGGCCCTTCGTCTACGAGCAGTACTTC,CATSGNDRGPFVYEQYF
TRBV28,13,TRBJ2-1,NA,TRBD1,TGTGCCAGTGCGACAGGGCCCTACAATGAGCAGTTCTTC,CASATGPYNEQFF
TRBV6-6,13,TRBJ1-1,NA,NA,TGTGCCAGCAGTTACGGGGGCGACGCTGAAGCTTTCTTT,CASSYGGDAEAFF
TRBV5-4,14,TRBJ1-1,few,TRBD1,TGTGCCAGCAGCTTTACAGGGGGCGGAACTGAAGCTTTCTTT,CASSFTGGGTEAFF
TRBV28,15,TRBJ2-7,NA,TRBD1,TGTGCCAGCAGTTTCTTGGGACAGGGAAGTAACGAGCAGTACTTC,CASSFLGQGSNEQYF
TRBV7-2,15,TRBJ2-1,NA,NA,TGTGCCAGCAGCTTAAGGCGGACTCCCTACAATGAGCAGTTCTTC,CASSLRRTPYNEQFF
TRBV4-1,17,TRBJ2-1,NA,TRBD1,TGCGCCAGCAGCCGTAGACGGGACAGGAGCTCCTACAATGAGCAGTTCTTC,CASSRRRDRSSYNEQFF
TRBV28,16,TRBJ1-3,NA,TRBD1,TGTGCCGGGACAGGGGGCTCGAAAGGTTCTGGAAACACCATATATTTT,CAGTGGSKGSGNTIYF
TRBV6-6,13,TRBJ2-1,NA,TRBD2,TGTGCCAGCAGTTTGGAGCGGGGGGCACCTTTGTTCTTC,CASSLERGAPLFF
TRBV28,12,TRBJ1-2,NA,NA,TGTGCCAGCAGCCCCTCTCAGAATGGCTACACCTTC,CASSPSQNGYTF
TRBV4-2,15,TRBJ2-7,NA,NA,TGTGCCAGCAGCCAAGTCGTTGGCTCCTCCTACGAGCAGTACTTC,CASSQVVGSSYEQYF
TRBV5-4,13,TRBJ2-7,NA,NA,TGTGCCAGCAGCAGACAGGTGACCTACGAGCAGTACTTC,CASSRQVTYEQYF
TRBV7-6,16,TRBJ2-7,NA,TRBD2,TGTGCCAGCAGCTTAGCGCTGGGACTAGGGTCCTACGAGCAGTACTTC,CASSLALGLGSYEQYF
TRBV10-3,15,TRBJ1-6,NA,NA,TGTGCCATCAGTGAGTCGGGGGGGAGGAATTCACCCCTCCACTTT,CAISESGGRNSPLHF